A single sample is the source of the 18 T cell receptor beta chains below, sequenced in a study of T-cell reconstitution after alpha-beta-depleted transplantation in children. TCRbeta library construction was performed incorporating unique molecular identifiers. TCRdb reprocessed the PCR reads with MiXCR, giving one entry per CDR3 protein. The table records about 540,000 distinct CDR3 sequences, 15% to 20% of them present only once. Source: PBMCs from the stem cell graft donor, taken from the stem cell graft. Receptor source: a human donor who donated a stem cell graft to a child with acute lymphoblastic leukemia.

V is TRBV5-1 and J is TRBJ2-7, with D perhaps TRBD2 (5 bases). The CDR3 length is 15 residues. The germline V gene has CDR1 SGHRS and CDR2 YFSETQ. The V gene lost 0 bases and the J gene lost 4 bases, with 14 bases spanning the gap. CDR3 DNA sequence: TGCGCCAGCAGCTTGGCCCCGAGACGGGGATACGAGCAGTACTTC. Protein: CASSLAPRRGYEQYF.

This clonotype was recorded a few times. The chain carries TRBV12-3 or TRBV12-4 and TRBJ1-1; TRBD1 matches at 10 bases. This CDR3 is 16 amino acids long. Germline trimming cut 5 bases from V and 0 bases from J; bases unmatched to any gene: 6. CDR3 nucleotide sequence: TGTGCCAGCAGTCCCCGGACAGGGGGAATGAACACTGAAGCTTTCTTT. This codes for CASSPRTGGMNTEAFF.

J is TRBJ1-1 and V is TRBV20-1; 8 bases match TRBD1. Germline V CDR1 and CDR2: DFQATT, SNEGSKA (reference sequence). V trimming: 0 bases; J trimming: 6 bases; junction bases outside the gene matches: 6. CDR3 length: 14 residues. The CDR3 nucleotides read TGCAGTGCTAGAGACCCCTACAGGGGGTCTGAAGCTTTCTTT. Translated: CSARDPYRGSEAFF.

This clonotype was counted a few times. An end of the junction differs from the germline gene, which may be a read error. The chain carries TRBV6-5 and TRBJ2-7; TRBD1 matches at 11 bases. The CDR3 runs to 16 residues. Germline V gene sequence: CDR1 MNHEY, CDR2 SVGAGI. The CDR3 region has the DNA TGTGCCAGCAGTCACTCCCCCGGGACAGGGGGTAACGAGCAGTACTTC. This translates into CASSHSPGTGGNEQYF.

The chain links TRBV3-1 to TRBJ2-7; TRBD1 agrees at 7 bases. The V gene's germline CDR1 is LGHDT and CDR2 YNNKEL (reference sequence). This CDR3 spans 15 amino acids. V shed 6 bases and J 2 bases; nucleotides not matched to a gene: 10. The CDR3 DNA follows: TGTGCCAGCAGTCTTACCGACAGGGCTCCCTACGAGCAGTACTTC. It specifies CASSLTDRAPYEQYF.

CDR3 residues: CASSYQGQGLYNEQFF. CDR3 sequence (DNA): TGCGCCAGCAGCTACCAGGGACAGGGCCTCTACAATGAGCAGTTCTTC. The rearrangement joins TRBV5-1 to TRBJ2-1; 9 bases agree with TRBD1. This CDR3 contains 16 residues. V lost 3 bases and J lost 3; bases outside the gene matches: 7. Germline V gene lookup returns CDR1 SGHRS and CDR2 YFSETQ. Together with reference TRBV5-1 and TRBJ2-1, the CDR3 gives the full variable domain: KAGVTQTPRYLIKTRGQQVTLSCSPISGHRSVSWYQQTPGQGLQFLFEYFSETQRNKGNFPGRFSGRQFSNSRSEMNVSTLELGDSALYLCASSYQGQGLYNEQFFGPGTRLTVL.

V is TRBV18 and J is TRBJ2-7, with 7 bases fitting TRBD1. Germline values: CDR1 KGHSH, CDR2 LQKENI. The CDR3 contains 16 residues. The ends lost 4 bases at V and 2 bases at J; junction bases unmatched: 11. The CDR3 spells CASSLGAGGSPYEQYF. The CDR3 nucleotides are TGTGCCAGCTCACTAGGGGCAGGGGGTTCCCCCTACGAGCAGTACTTC.

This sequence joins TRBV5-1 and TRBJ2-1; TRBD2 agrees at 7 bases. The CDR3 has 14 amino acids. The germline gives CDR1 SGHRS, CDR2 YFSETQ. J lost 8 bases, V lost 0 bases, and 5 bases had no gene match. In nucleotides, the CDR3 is TGCGCCAGCAGCTTGGTTGTCCGGGGGGATGAGCAGTTCTTC. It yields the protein CASSLVVRGDEQFF.

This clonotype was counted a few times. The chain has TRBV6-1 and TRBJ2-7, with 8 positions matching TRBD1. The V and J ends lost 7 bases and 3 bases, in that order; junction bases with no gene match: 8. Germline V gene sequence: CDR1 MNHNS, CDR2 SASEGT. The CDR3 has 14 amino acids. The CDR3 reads CASITRDRGYEQYF. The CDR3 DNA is TGTGCCAGCATCACCCGCGACAGGGGCTACGAGCAGTACTTC.

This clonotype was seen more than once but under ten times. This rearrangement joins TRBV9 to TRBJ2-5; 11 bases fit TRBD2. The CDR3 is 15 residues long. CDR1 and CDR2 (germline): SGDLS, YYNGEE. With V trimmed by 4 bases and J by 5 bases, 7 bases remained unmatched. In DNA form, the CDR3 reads TGTGCCAGCAGCAGAGGACTAGCGGGCACGGAGACCCAGTACTTC. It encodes CASSRGLAGTETQYF.

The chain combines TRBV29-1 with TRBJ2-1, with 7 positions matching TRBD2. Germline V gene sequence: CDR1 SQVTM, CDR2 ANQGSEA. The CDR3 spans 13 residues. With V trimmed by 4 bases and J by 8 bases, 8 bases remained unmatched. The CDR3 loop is CSVAGTTADEQFF. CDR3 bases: TGCAGCGTTGCTGGGACTACCGCCGATGAGCAGTTCTTC.

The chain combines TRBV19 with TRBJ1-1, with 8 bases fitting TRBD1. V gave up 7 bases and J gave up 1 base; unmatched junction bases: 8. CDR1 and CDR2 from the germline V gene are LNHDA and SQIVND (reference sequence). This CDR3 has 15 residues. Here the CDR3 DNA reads TGTGCCAGTACCCTAAGACAGGGGAGGAACACTGAAGCTTTCTTT. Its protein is CASTLRQGRNTEAFF.

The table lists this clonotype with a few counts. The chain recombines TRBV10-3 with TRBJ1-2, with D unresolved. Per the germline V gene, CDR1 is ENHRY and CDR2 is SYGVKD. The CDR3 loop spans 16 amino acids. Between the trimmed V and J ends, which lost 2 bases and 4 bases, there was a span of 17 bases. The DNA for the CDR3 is TGTGCCATCAGTGAGCTGCGGACCCTGGGGTCCTATGGCTACACCTTC. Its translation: CAISELRTLGSYGYTF.

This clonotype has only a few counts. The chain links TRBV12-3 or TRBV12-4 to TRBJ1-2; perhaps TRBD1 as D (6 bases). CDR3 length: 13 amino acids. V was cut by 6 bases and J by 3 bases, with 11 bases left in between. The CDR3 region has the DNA TGTGCCAGCAGCCAACCAGGGGACTATGGCTACACCTTC. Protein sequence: CASSQPGDYGYTF.

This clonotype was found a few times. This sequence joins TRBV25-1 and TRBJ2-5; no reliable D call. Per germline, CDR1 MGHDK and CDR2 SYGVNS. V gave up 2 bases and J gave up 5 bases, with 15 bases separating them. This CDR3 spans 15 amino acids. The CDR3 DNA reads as TGTGCCAGCAGTGAAAAGGACCTACTGAGGGAGACCCAGTACTTC. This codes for CASSEKDLLRETQYF. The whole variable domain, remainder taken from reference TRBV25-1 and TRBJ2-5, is EADIYQTPRYLVIGTGKKITLECSQTMGHDKMYWYQQDPGMELHLIHYSYGVNSTEKGDLSSESTVSRIRTEHFPLTLESARPSHTSQYLCASSEKDLLRETQYFGPGTRLLVL.

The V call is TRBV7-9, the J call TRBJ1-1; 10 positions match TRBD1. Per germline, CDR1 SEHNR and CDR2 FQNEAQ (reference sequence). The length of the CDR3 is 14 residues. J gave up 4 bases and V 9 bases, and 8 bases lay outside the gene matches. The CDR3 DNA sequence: TGTGCCAGTCGACCGGGGACAGGGGCCACTGAAGCTTTCTTT. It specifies CASRPGTGATEAFF. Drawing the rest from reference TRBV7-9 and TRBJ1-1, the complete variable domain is DTGVSQNPRHKITKRGQNVTFRCDPISEHNRLYWYRQTLGQGPEFLTYFQNEAQLEKSRLLSDRFSAERPKGSFSTLEIQRTEQGDSAMYLCASRPGTGATEAFFGQGTRLTVV.

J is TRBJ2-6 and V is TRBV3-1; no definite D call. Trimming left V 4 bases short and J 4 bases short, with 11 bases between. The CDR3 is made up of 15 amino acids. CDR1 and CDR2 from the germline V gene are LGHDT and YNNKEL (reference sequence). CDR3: CASSRGRSGANVLTF. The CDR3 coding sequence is TGTGCCAGCAGCCGAGGACGTTCGGGGGCCAACGTCCTGACTTTC.

CDR3 coding DNA: TGTGCCAGCAGCCGGTTCGGCGGGGAGACCCAGTACTTC. Amino acid sequence: CASSRFGGETQYF. This rearrangement joins TRBV9 to TRBJ2-5; weak D call: TRBD2 (5 bases). V was shortened by 4 bases and J by 5 bases, with 12 bases between the two germline ends. The CDR3 has 13 amino acids. Germline V lookup: CDR1 SGDLS, CDR2 YYNGEE.